Below, one T cell receptor beta chain is given with its context. Data came from immunoSEQ multiplex PCR; TCRdb stores just in-frame clones and leaves some out. The sample holds 210,000 or so clones, more than 70% seen once. This CDR3 is 15 amino acids long. Per the germline V gene, CDR1 is LNHDA and CDR2 is SQIVND (reference sequence). Trimming removed 1 base at V and 5 bases at J, with 11 bases between. The data were obtained in a study of blood T cell repertoires in COVID-19. The wider study: COVID-19 samples from acute and convalescent phases originated in the United States, Italy and Spain. T cells, B-cell-depleted T cells, or PBMCs supplied cDNA or gDNA.

The rearrangement links TRBV19 to TRBJ1-4, with D uncertain. This sequence was found in a woman older than 75 with active or convalescent COVID-19. The sample was peripheral blood. The chain's CDR3 is CASSIAARLNEKLFF. The CDR3 region has the DNA TGTGCCAGTAGTATAGCCGCCCGGTTGAATGAAAAACTGTTTTTT. The variable domain in full, with the rest retrieved from reference TRBV19 and TRBJ1-4, is DGGITQSPKYLFRKEGQNVTLSCEQNLNHDAMYWYRQDPGQGLRLIYYSQIVNDFQKGDIAEGYSVSREKKESFPLTVTSAQKNPTAFYLCASSIAARLNEKLFFGSGTQLSVL.